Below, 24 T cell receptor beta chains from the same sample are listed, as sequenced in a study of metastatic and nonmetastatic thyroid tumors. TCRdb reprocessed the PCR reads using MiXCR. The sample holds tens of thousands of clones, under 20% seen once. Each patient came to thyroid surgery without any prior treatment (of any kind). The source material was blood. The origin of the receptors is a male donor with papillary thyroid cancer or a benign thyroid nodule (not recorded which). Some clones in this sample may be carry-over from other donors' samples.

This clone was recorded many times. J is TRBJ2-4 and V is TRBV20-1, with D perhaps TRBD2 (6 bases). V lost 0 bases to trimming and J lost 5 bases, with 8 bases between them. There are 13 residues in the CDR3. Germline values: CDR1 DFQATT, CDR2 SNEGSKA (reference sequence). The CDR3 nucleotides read TGCAGTGCTAGAGATCGGGAGCAAAACATTCAGTACTTC. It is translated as CSARDREQNIQYF.

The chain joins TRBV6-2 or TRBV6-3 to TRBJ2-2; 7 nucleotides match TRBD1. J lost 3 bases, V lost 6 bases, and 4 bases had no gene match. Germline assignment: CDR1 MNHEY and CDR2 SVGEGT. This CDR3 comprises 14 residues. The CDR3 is CASSRGQHTGELFF. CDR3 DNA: TGTGCCAGCAGCCGGGGACAGCACACCGGGGAGCTGTTTTTT.

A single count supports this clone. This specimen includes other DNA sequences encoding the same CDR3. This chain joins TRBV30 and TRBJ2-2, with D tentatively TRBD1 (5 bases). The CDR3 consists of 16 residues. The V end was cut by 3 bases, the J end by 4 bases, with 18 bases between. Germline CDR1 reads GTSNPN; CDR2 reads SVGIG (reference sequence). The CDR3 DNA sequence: TGTGCCTGGAGAAAGGGCGGACATTCTGCCACCGGGGAGCTGTTTTTT. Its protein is CAWRKGGHSATGELFF.

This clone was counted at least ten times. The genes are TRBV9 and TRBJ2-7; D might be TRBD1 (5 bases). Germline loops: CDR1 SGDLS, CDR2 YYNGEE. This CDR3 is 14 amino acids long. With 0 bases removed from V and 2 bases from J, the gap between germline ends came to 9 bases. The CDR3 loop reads CASSVADNPYEQYF. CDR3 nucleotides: TGTGCCAGCAGCGTAGCGGACAACCCCTACGAGCAGTACTTC. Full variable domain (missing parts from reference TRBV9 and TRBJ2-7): DSGVTQTPKHLITATGQRVTLRCSPRSGDLSVYWYQQSLDQGLQFLIQYYNGEERAKGNILERFSAQQFPDLHSELNLSSLELGDSALYFCASSVADNPYEQYFGPGTRLTVT.

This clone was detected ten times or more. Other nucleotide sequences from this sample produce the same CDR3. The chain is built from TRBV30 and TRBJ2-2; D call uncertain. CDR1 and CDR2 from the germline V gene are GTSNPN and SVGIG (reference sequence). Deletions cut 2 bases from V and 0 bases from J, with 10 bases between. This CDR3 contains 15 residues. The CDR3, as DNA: TGTGCCTGGAGTTTTGGCAGATCGAACACCGGGGAGCTGTTTTTT. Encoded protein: CAWSFGRSNTGELFF.

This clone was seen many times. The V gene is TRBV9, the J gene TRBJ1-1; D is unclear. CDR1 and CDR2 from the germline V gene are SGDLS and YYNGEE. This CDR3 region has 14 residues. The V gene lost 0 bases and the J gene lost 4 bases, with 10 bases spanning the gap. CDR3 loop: CASSVGWEGTEAFF. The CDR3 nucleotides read TGTGCCAGCAGCGTAGGCTGGGAGGGCACTGAAGCTTTCTTT.

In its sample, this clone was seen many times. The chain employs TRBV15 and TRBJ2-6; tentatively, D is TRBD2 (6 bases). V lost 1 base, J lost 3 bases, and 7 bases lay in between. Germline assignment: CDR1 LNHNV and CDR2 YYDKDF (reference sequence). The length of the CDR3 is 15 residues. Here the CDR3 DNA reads TGTGCCACCAGCAGAGCGGGGGATGGGGCCAACGTCCTGACTTTC. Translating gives CATSRAGDGANVLTF. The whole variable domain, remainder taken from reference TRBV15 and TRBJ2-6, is DAMVIQNPRYQVTQFGKPVTLSCSQTLNHNVMYWYQQKSSQAPKLLFHYYDKDFNNEADTPDNFQSRRPNTSFCFLDIRSPGLGDTAMYLCATSRAGDGANVLTFGAGSRLTVL.

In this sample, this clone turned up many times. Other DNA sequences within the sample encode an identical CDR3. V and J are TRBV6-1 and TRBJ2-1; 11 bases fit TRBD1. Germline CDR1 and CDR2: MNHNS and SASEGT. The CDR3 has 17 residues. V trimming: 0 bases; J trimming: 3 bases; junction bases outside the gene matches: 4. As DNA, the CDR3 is TGTGCCAGCAGTGAAGCGCTCGGGACAGGGGGCTACAATGAGCAGTTCTTC. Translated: CASSEALGTGGYNEQFF.

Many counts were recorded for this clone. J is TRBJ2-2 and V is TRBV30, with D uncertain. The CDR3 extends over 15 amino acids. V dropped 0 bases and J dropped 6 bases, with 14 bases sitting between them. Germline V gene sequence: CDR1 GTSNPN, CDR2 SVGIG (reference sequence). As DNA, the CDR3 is TGTGCCTGGAGTGTACCCAAGGGCCTGTCCGGGGAGCTGTTTTTT. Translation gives CAWSVPKGLSGELFF.

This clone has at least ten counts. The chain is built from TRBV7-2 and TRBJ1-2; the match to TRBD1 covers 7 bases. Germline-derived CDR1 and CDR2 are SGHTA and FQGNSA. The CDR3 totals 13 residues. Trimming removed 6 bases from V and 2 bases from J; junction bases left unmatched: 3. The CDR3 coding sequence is TGTGCCAGCAGACCGACAGGGAACTATGGCTACACCTTC. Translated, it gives CASRPTGNYGYTF.

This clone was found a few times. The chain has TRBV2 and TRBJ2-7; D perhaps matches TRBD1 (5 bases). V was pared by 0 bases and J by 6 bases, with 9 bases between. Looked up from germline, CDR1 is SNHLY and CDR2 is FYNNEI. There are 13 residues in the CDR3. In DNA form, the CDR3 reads TGTGCCAGCAGTGAAGCGACAGCCTCCGAGCAGTACTTC. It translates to CASSEATASEQYF.

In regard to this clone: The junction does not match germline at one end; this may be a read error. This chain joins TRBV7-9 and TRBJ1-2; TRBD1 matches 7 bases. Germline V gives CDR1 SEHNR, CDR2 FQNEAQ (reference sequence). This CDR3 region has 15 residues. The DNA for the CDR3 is TGTGCCAGCAGCGTAGCCGCACAGGGGAACTATGGCTACACCTTC. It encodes CASSVAAQGNYGYTF.

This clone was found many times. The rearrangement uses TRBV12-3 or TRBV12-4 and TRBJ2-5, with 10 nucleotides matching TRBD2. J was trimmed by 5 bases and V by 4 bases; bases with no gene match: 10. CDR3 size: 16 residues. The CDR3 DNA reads TGTGCCAGCAGTTCCCAGCGGGGGGGCTGGGTCGAGACCCAGTACTTC. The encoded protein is CASSSQRGGWVETQYF.

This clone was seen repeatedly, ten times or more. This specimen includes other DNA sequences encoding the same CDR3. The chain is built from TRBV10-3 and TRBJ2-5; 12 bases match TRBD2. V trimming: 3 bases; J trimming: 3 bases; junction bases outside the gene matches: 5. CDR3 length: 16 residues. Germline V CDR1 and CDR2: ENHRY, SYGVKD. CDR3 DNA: TGTGCCATCAGTGATCGACGACTAGCGGGAGAAGAGACCCAGTACTTC. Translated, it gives CAISDRRLAGEETQYF.

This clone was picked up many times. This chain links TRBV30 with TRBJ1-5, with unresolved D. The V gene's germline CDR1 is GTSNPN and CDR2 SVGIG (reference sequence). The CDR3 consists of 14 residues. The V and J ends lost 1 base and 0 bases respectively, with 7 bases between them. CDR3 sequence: CAWSGVGSNQPQHF. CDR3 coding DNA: TGTGCCTGGAGTGGGGTAGGTAGCAATCAGCCCCAGCATTTT.

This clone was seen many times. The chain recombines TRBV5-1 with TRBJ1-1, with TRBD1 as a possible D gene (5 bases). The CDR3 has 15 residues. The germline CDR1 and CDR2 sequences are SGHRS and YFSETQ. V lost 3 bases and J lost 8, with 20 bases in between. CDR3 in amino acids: CASSSGPGPRSEAFF. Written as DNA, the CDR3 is TGCGCCAGCAGCTCCGGGCCGGGGCCAAGGTCGGAAGCTTTCTTT.

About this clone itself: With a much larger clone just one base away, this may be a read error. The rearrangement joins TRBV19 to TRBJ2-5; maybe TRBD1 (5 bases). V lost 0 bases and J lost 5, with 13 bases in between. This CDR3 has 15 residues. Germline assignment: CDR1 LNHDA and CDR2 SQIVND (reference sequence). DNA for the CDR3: TGTGCCAGTAGTATAGATACCACAGGTTTCGAGACCCAGTACTTC. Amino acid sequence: CASSIDTTGFETQYF. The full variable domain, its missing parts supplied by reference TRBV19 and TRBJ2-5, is DGGITQSPKYLFRKEGQNVTLSCEQNLNHDAMYWYRQDPGQGLRLIYYSQIVNDFQKGDIAEGYSVSREKKESFPLTVTSAQKNPTAFYLCASSIDTTGFETQYFGPGTRLLVL.

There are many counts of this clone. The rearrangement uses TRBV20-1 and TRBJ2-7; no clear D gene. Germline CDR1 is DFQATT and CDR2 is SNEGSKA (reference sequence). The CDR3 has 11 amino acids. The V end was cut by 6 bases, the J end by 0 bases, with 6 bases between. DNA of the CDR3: TGCAGTGCCGTTAGCTCCTACGAGCAGTACTTC. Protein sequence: CSAVSSYEQYF.

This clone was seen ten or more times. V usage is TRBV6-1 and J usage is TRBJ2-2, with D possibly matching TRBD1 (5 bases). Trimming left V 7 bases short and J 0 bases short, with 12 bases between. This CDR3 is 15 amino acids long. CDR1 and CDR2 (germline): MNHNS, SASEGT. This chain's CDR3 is CASNRGHANTGELFF. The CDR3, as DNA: TGTGCCAGCAACCGAGGACACGCGAACACCGGGGAGCTGTTTTTT.

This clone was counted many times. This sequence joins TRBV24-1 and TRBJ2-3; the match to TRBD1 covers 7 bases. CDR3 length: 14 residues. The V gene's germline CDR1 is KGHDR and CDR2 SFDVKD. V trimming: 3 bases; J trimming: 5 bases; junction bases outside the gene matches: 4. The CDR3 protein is CATSDPGGLDTQYF. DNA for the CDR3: TGTGCCACCAGTGATCCAGGGGGTTTAGATACGCAGTATTTT.

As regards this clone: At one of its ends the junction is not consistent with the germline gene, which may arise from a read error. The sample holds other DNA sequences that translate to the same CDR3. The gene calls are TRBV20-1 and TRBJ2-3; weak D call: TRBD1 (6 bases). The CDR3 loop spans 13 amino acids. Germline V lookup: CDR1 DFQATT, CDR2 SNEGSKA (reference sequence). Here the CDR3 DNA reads TGCAGTGCTAGAGCCCAGGGGCCAAATACACAGTATTTT. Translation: CSARAQGPNTQYF.

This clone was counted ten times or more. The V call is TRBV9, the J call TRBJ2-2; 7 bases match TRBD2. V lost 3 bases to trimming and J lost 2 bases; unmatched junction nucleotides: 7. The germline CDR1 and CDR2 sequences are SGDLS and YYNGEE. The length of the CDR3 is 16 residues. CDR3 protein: CASSGTSEKNTGELFF. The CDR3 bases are TGTGCCAGCAGCGGCACTAGCGAGAAAAACACCGGGGAGCTGTTTTTT.

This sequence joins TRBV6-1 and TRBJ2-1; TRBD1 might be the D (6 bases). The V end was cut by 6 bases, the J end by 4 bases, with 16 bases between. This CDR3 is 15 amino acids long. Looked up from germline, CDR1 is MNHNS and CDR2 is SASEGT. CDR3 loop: CASRLPGTRYNEQFF. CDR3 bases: TGTGCCAGCAGACTTCCGGGGACAAGATACAATGAGCAGTTCTTC.

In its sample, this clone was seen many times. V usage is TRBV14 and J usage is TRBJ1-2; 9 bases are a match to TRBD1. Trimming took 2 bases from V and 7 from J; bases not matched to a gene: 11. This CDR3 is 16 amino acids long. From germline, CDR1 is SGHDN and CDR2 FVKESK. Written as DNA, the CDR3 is TGTGCCAGCAGCCAAACAATCCGGGACAGGGAGGTTGGCTACACCTTC. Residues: CASSQTIRDREVGYTF. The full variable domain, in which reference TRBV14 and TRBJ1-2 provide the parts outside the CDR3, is EAGVTQFPSHSVIEKGQTVTLRCDPISGHDNLYWYRRVMGKEIKFLLHFVKESKQDESGMPNNRFLAERTGGTYSTLKVQPAELEDSGVYFCASSQTIRDREVGYTFGSGTRLTVV.